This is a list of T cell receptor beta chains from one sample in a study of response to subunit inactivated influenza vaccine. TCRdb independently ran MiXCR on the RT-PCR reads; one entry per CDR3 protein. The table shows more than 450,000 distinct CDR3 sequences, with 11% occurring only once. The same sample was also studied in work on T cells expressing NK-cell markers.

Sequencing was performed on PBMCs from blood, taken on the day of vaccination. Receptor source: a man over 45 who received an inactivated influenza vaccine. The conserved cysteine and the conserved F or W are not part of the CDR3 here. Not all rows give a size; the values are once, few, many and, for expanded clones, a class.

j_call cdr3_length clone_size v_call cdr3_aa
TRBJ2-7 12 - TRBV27 ASSLNSGRTEQY
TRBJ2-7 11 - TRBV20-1 SARARQAWEQY
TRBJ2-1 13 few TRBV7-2 ASSLLTGGRVEQF
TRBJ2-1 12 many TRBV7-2 ASSLNWGRSTQF
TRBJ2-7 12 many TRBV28 ASSFPGTGDEQY
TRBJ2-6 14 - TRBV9 ASSVAGSSGANVLT
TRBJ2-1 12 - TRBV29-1 SVIRDRVWGEQF
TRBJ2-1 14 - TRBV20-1 SATPITGTGDNEQF
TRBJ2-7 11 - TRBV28 ASRSGAQYEQY
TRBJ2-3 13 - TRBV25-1 ASSEYTGAPDTQY
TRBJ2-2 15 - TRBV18 ASSAGTGFGGTGELF
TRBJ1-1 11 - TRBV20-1 SAPRQTNTEAF
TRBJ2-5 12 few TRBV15 ATSNPRGLETQY
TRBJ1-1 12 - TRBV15 ATSGHRGNTEAF
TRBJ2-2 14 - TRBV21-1 ATNVGQGGDTGELF
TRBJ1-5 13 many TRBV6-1 ASRPTGGRNQPQH
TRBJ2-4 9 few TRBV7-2 ASSLWGAYS
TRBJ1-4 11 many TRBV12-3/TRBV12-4 ASRGGINEKLF
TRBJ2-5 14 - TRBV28 ASSLSGGGAKETQY
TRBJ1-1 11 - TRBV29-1 SVQGRVGTEAF
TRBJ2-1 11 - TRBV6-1 ATNIYGVNEQF
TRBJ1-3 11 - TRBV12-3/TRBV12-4 ASSLGGTYGIY
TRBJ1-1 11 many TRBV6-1 ATREGFWTEAF
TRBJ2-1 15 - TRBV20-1 SALLFGSGSSYNEQF
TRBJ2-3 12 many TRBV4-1 ASSQVRSTDTQY
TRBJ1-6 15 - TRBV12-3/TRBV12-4 ASSFGPGGSYNSPLH
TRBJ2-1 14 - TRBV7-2 ASSLATGSGNNEQF
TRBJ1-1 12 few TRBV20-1 SARGLGLNTEAF